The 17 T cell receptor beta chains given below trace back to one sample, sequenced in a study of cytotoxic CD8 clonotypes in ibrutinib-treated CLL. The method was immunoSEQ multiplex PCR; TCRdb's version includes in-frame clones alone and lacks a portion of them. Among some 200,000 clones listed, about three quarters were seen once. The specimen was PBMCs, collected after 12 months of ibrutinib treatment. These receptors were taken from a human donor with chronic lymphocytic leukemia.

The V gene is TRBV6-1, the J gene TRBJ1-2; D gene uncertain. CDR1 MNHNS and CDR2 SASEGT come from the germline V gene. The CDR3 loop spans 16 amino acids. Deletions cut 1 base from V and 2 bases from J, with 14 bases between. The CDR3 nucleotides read TGTGCCAGCAGTGAAGAAATGGGCTTAGCCAACTATGGCTACACCTTC. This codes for CASSEEMGLANYGYTF.

The CDR3 loop is CASRRVSTDTQYF. The CDR3 DNA sequence: TGTGCCAGCAGGCGGGTTAGCACAGATACGCAGTATTTT. The genes are TRBV9 and TRBJ2-3, with D possibly being TRBD2 (5 bases). With 5 bases removed from V and 0 bases from J, the gap between germline ends came to 7 bases. The V gene's germline CDR1 is SGDLS and CDR2 YYNGEE. The CDR3 sequence is 13 residues long. Complete variable domain (other parts from reference TRBV9 and TRBJ2-3): DSGVTQTPKHLITATGQRVTLRCSPRSGDLSVYWYQQSLDQGLQFLIQYYNGEERAKGNILERFSAQQFPDLHSELNLSSLELGDSALYFCASRRVSTDTQYFGPGTRLTVL.

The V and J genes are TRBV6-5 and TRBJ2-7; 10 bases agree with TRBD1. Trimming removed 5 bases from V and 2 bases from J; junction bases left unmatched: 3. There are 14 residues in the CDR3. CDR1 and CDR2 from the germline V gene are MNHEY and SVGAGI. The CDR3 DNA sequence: TGTGCCAGCAGTATCGGGACAGGGGCCTACGAGCAGTACTTC. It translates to CASSIGTGAYEQYF.

The CDR3 sequence is CASSFGRTNEKLFF. The CDR3 region has the DNA TGTGCCAGCAGCTTCGGGAGAACTAATGAAAAACTGTTTTTT. The gene calls are TRBV11-2 and TRBJ1-4; D ambiguous. The germline V gene has CDR1 SGHAT and CDR2 FQNNGV. Trimming pared 3 bases from V and 1 base from J, leaving 6 bases between. The CDR3 is 14 residues long.

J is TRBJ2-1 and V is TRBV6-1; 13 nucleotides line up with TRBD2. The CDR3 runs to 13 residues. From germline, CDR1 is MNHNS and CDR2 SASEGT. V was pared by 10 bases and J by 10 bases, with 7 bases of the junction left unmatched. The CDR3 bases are TGTGCCACCCGGACTAGCGGGAGAGAGGAGCAGTTCTTC. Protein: CATRTSGREEQFF.

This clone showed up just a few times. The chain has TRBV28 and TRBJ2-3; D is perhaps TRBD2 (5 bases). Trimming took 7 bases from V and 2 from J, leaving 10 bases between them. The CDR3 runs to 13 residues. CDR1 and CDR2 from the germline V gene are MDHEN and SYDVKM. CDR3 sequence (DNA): TGTGCCAGCATGGTAGCGACCACAGATACGCAGTATTTT. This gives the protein CASMVATTDTQYF. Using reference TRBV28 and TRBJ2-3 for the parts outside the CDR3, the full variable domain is DVKVTQSSRYLVKRTGEKVFLECVQDMDHENMFWYRQDPGLGLRLIYFSYDVKMKEKGDIPEGYSVSREKKERFSLILESASTNQTSMYLCASMVATTDTQYFGPGTRLTVL.

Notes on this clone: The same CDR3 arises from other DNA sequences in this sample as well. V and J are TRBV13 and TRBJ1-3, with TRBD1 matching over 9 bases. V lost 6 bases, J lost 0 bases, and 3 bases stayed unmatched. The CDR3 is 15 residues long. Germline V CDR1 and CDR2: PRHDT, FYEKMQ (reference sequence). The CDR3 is CASSRDRVSGNTIYF. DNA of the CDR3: TGTGCCAGCAGTCGGGACAGGGTCTCTGGAAACACCATATATTTT. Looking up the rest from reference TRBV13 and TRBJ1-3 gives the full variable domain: AAGVIQSPRHLIKEKRETATLKCYPIPRHDTVYWYQQGPGQDPQFLISFYEKMQSDKGSIPDRFSAQQFSDYHSELNMSSLELGDSALYFCASSRDRVSGNTIYFGEGSWLTVV.

DNA for the CDR3: TGCAGCGTTGTAGAGGTACTTCAAGAGACCCAGTACTTC. Translated, it gives CSVVEVLQETQYF. The V call is TRBV29-1, the J call TRBJ2-5; D is ambiguous. Germline values: CDR1 SQVTM, CDR2 ANQGSEA. The CDR3 loop spans 13 amino acids. Trimming removed 4 bases from V and 2 bases from J, with 11 bases in between.

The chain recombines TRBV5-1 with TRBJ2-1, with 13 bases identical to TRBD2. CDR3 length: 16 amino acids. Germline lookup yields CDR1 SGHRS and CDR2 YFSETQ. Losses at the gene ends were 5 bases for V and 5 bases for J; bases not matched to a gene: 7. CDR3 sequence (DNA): TGCGCCAGCAGGTCGGGACTAGCGGGGAACCACAATGAGCAGTTCTTC. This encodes CASRSGLAGNHNEQFF.

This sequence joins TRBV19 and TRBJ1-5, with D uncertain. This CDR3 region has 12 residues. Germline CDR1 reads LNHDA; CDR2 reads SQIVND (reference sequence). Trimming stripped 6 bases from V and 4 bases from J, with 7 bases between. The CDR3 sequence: CASSRHNQPQHF. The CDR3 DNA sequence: TGTGCCAGTAGCCGCCATAATCAGCCCCAGCATTTT.

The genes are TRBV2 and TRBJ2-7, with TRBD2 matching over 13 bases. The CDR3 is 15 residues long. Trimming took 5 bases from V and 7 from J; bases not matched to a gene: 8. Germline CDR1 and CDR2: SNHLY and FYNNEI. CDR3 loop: CASSLPLAGGREQYF. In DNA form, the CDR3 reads TGTGCCAGCAGTTTACCACTAGCGGGAGGGAGGGAGCAGTACTTC.

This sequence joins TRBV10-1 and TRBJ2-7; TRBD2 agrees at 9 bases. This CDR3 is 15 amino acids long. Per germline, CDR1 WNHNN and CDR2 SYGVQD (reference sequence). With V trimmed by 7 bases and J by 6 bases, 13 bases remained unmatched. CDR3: CASTLKRGAPLEQYF. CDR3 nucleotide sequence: TGCGCCAGCACGCTAAAGCGGGGGGCGCCCCTCGAGCAGTACTTC.

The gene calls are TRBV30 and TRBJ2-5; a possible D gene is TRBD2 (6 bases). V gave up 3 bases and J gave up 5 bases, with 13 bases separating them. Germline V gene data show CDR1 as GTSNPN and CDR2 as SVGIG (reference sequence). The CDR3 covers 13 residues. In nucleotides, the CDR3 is TGTGCCTGGAGCAGAGCGGGCCTGGAGACCCAGTACTTC. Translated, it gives CAWSRAGLETQYF.

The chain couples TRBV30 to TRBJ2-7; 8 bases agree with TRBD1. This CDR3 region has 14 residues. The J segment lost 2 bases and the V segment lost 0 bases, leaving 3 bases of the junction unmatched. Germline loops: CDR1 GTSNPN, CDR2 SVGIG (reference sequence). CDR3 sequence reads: CAWSVQGGAYEQYF. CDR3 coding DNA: TGTGCCTGGAGTGTACAGGGGGGCGCCTACGAGCAGTACTTC.

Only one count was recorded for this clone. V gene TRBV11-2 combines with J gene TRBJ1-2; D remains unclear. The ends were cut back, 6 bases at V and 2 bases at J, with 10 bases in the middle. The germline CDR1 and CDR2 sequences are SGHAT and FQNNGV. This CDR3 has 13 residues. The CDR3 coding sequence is TGTGCCAGCAGTAAACTCGGAAACTATGGCTACACCTTC. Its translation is CASSKLGNYGYTF.

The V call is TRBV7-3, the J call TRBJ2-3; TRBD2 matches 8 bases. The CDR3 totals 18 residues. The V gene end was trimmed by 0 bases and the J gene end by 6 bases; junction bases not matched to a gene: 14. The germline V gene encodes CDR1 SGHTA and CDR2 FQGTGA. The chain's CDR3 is CASSLTAGGGGSSDTQYF. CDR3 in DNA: TGTGCCAGCAGCTTAACGGCGGGAGGTGGCGGGAGTTCGGATACGCAGTATTTT.

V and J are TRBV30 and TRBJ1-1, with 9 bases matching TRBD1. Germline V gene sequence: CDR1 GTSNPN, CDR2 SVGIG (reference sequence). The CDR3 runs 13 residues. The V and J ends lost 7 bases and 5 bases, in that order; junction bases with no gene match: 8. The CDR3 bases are TGTGCCTTCGACAGGGGGATAGGGACTGAAGCTTTCTTT. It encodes CAFDRGIGTEAFF.